This TCR beta chain came from a study of beta chain features in type 1 diabetes. Study results and limitations: Fewer insertions but more deletions were seen at VDJ junctions in type 1 diabetes patients. TCRB CDR3s from Type 1 diabetes patients were moderately but significantly shorter in all four CD4+ subsets.

Germline V gene lookup returns CDR1 SQVTM and CDR2 ANQGSEA. This CDR3 is built from 15 residues. Trimming cost V 6 bases and J 4 bases; bases outside gene matches: 10. One heparinised draw of blood, averaging around 120 mL, came from each donor. CD4+ naive, central memory, regulatory and stem cell-like memory subsets were isolated by sorting on CD45RO/CCR7/CD25/CD127/CD95/CD27. Since all of the isolated RNA was reverse transcribed, expressed TCRB transcripts were what got sequenced. Generated by immunoSEQ multiplex PCR, the TCRdb table keeps only in-frame clones and is missing some. The table includes 250,000 or so clones, around 21% detected once. In this sample, this clone turned up a few times. Its antigen is still unknown.

The TCR comes from a woman aged 40 to 50 with type 1 diabetes. V and J are TRBV29-1 and TRBJ2-3; TRBD2 matches 10 bases. Sequencing used naive CD4+ T cells from blood. CDR3 residues: CSVHRLAGVADTQYF. CDR3 nucleotides: TGCAGCGTCCATAGGCTAGCGGGAGTAGCAGATACGCAGTATTTT.